Sequencing of this TCR beta chain was carried out in a study of cytomegalovirus exposure and HLA in healthy donors. About the study: Some 80 million unique TCR sequences came from HLA-typed donors in an early release. Out of fewer than 400 genotyped donors, less than 90% belonged to the Caucasian-associated ancestry cluster. General study findings and limits: Previously analyzed data showed that most TCR beta V segments were productive at a frequency of about 87% or about 30%. In a later analysis, about 17,000 TCR beta sequences were associated with HLA alleles at 0.05 false discovery rate.

60 Vbeta and 13 Jbeta primers were used in PCR. Method: immunoSEQ multiplex PCR; TCRdb's copy keeps in-frame clones and lacks some. The sample records about 190,000 clones, 84% being singletons. A word on this clone: Its specificity is unknown.

Germline V CDR1 and CDR2: SGHTA, FQGTGA. With V trimmed by 5 bases and J by 1 base, 14 bases remained unmatched. The CDR3 covers 19 residues. Sequencing input: PBMCs. The clonotype originates from a woman aged 45-59 years in good health and CMV-seropositive. This chain links TRBV7-3 with TRBJ2-2; 9 bases match TRBD1. Here the CDR3 reads CASSPVMGTGNLNTGELFF. The CDR3 region has the DNA TGTGCCAGCAGCCCAGTTATGGGGACAGGGAATCTGAACACCGGGGAGCTGTTTTTT. Based on the CDR3 plus reference TRBV7-3 and TRBJ2-2, the full variable domain is GAGVSQTPSNKVTEKGKYVELRCDPISGHTALYWYRQSLGQGPEFLIYFQGTGAADDSGLPNDRFFAVRPEGSVSTLKIQRTERGDSAVYLCASSPVMGTGNLNTGELFFGEGSRLTVL.